One and the same sample provided the 32 T cell receptor beta chains below, sequenced in a study of shared clonotypes between healthy human individuals. Profiled with immunoSEQ multiplex PCR; TCRdb holds only in-frame clones, not every one. This table has over a million clones, approximately 96% appearing once. The material sequenced was naive CD4+ T cells sorted from blood. Subset given: CD45RA+ positively selected. These TCRs come from a man aged 25 to 40 in good health.

Concerning this clone: Within the sample, other DNA sequences also encode this same CDR3. This sequence joins TRBV18 and TRBJ2-1, with TRBD1 as a possible D gene (6 bases). The ends were cut back, 2 bases at V and 2 bases at J, with 7 bases in the middle. The CDR3 contains 14 residues. The germline gives CDR1 KGHSH, CDR2 LQKENI. CDR3 sequence: CASSPGGPYNEQFF. The CDR3 nucleotides are TGTGCCAGCTCACCAGGGGGCCCCTACAATGAGCAGTTCTTC.

Points on this clone: Different DNA sequences within this sample yield the same CDR3. The rearrangement links TRBV6-1 to TRBJ1-3; D unresolved. Trimming left V 1 base short and J 0 bases short, with 4 bases between. Germline V gene data show CDR1 as MNHNS and CDR2 as SASEGT. The CDR3 covers 14 residues. The CDR3 coding sequence is TGTGCCAGCAGTGAAGGGAACTCTGGAAACACCATATATTTT. It codes for CASSEGNSGNTIYF.

Here the CDR3 DNA reads TGTGCCAGTAGTATAGTTGGAGCGGGAGGGCCAATCGAGCAGTACTTC. Translating gives CASSIVGAGGPIEQYF. This chain links TRBV19 with TRBJ2-7; the match to TRBD2 covers 10 bases. This CDR3 region has 16 residues. V shed 1 base, J shed 6 bases, and the junction held 9 bases outside the gene matches. The V gene's germline CDR1 is LNHDA and CDR2 SQIVND (reference sequence).

The chain couples TRBV14 to TRBJ2-5, with no clear D. The CDR3 is made up of 14 amino acids. Germline V gene lookup returns CDR1 SGHDN and CDR2 FVKESK. The ends were cut back, 1 base at V and 2 bases at J, with 8 bases in the middle. The CDR3 DNA reads TGTGCCAGCAGCCAAGGTCCAGCTCAAGAGACCCAGTACTTC. Translation: CASSQGPAQETQYF. The full variable domain, in which reference TRBV14 and TRBJ2-5 provide the parts outside the CDR3, is EAGVTQFPSHSVIEKGQTVTLRCDPISGHDNLYWYRRVMGKEIKFLLHFVKESKQDESGMPNNRFLAERTGGTYSTLKVQPAELEDSGVYFCASSQGPAQETQYFGPGTRLLVL.

The chain joins TRBV15 to TRBJ1-1; possible D gene TRBD1, 5 bases. The CDR3 contains 15 residues. V lost 5 bases to trimming and J lost 1 base, with 14 bases between them. CDR1 LNHNV and CDR2 YYDKDF come from the germline V gene (reference sequence). CDR3 sequence: CATSGGGEANTEAFF. In DNA form, the CDR3 reads TGTGCCACCAGCGGCGGAGGGGAGGCGAACACTGAAGCTTTCTTT. The complete variable domain, with remaining parts taken from reference TRBV15 and TRBJ1-1, reads DAMVIQNPRYQVTQFGKPVTLSCSQTLNHNVMYWYQQKSSQAPKLLFHYYDKDFNNEADTPDNFQSRRPNTSFCFLDIRSPGLGDTAMYLCATSGGGEANTEAFFGQGTRLTVV.

The V call is TRBV28, the J call TRBJ1-1; 7 positions agree with TRBD1. This CDR3 spans 15 amino acids. From germline, CDR1 is MDHEN and CDR2 SYDVKM. Germline trimming cut 6 bases from V and 6 bases from J; bases unmatched to any gene: 13. CDR3 residues: CASSRGDRVGAEAFF. As DNA, the CDR3 is TGTGCCAGCAGCCGCGGCGACAGGGTGGGCGCTGAAGCTTTCTTT.

Turning to this clone: This specimen includes other DNA sequences encoding the same CDR3. The chain links TRBV2 to TRBJ2-3; 13 bases are shared with TRBD2. The CDR3 has 15 amino acids. Germline V gene lookup returns CDR1 SNHLY and CDR2 FYNNEI. V dropped 4 bases and J dropped 6; count of bases not matched to a gene: 4. CDR3 region: CASSGLAGGRDTQYF. In DNA, the CDR3 is TGTGCCAGCAGTGGACTAGCGGGAGGAAGGGATACGCAGTATTTT.

This sequence joins TRBV20-1 and TRBJ2-1, with D unresolved. CDR1 is DFQATT, CDR2 SNEGSKA, per germline (reference sequence). Trimming removed 2 bases at V and 16 bases at J, with 12 bases between. This CDR3 comprises 10 residues. The CDR3 is CSARSSLQFF. CDR3 nucleotides: TGCAGTGCTAGATCCAGCCTCCAATTCTTC.

The CDR3 DNA is TGTGCCAGCTCACCCGGACAGCACGAGCAGTACTTC. This gives the protein CASSPGQHEQYF. The chain combines TRBV18 with TRBJ2-7, with D possibly being TRBD1 (6 bases). The CDR3 consists of 12 residues. V gave up 3 bases and J gave up 5 bases, with 8 bases separating them. Germline V gene sequence: CDR1 KGHSH, CDR2 LQKENI.

V gene TRBV9 combines with J gene TRBJ2-3; 9 bases are shared with TRBD1. CDR1 and CDR2 (germline): SGDLS, YYNGEE. This CDR3 comprises 17 residues. V dropped 0 bases and J dropped 3; count of bases not matched to a gene: 8. Written as DNA, the CDR3 is TGTGCCAGCAGCGTAGGGGACAGGGTTGTGATTACAGATACGCAGTATTTT. Translating it yields CASSVGDRVVITDTQYF.

This chain uses TRBV6-6 with TRBJ2-7, with 7 bases matching TRBD1. V gave up 2 bases and J gave up 5 bases; unmatched junction bases: 6. Germline CDR1 and CDR2: MNHNY and SVGAGI (reference sequence). This CDR3 spans 14 amino acids. CDR3 loop: CASSYLNRGHEQYF. CDR3 DNA sequence: TGTGCCAGCAGTTACCTTAACAGGGGCCACGAGCAGTACTTC.

This sequence joins TRBV10-3 and TRBJ2-7; the D gene could be TRBD1 or TRBD2 (5 bases each). Germline lookup yields CDR1 ENHRY and CDR2 SYGVKD. With 4 bases removed from V and 6 bases from J, the gap between germline ends came to 7 bases. This CDR3 is 11 amino acids long. In DNA form, the CDR3 reads TGTGCCATCAGTGGAGGGGCCGAGCAGTACTTC. Protein sequence: CAISGGAEQYF.

Concerning this clone: Other nucleotide sequences from this sample produce the same CDR3. The CDR3 loop is CASSLAGTANTEAFF. CDR3 nucleotide sequence: TGTGCCAGCAGCTTAGCCGGGACAGCAAACACTGAAGCTTTCTTT. The V gene is TRBV7-8, the J gene TRBJ1-1, with 7 bases matching TRBD1. The CDR3 extends over 15 amino acids. CDR1 and CDR2 (germline): SGHVS, FQNEAQ. J was trimmed by 2 bases and V by 0 bases; bases with no gene match: 3.

The chain has TRBV5-1 and TRBJ2-7, with TRBD2 as a possible D gene (6 bases). The CDR3 runs to 15 residues. The germline CDR1 and CDR2 sequences are SGHRS and YFSETQ. V lost 5 bases to trimming and J lost 3 bases, with 18 bases between them. The CDR3 loop is CASSPSGGMNYEQYF. CDR3 DNA: TGCGCCAGCAGTCCTTCGGGCGGGATGAACTACGAGCAGTACTTC.

The chain couples TRBV10-3 to TRBJ1-1; no clear D. Germline V gene sequence: CDR1 ENHRY, CDR2 SYGVKD. V shed 6 bases and J shed 1 base, with 12 bases lying between them. The CDR3 runs 14 residues. The CDR3 is CAIRRTAENTEAFF. The CDR3 DNA reads TGTGCCATCAGGCGGACGGCCGAGAACACTGAAGCTTTCTTT.

This chain joins TRBV7-2 and TRBJ2-1; D not resolved. The CDR3 has 12 residues. Trimming removed 5 bases at V and 10 bases at J, with 12 bases between. The V gene's germline CDR1 is SGHTA and CDR2 FQGNSA. CDR3 in amino acids: CASSRFLGEQFF. As DNA, the CDR3 is TGTGCCAGCAGCCGATTCTTAGGGGAGCAGTTCTTC.

V and J are TRBV27 and TRBJ2-3; 8 bases align to TRBD2. The CDR3 length is 15 residues. With V trimmed by 6 bases and J by 4 bases, 9 bases remained unmatched. In germline, CDR1 is MNHEY, CDR2 SMNVEV (reference sequence). CDR3 coding DNA: TGTGCCAGCAGGCAGTGGGCGGGAGGCCCAGATACGCAGTATTTT. Its protein product is CASRQWAGGPDTQYF.

The genes are TRBV19 and TRBJ1-3, with 10 nucleotides matching TRBD1. Germline V gene lookup returns CDR1 LNHDA and CDR2 SQIVND (reference sequence). V lost 5 bases and J lost 2; bases outside the gene matches: 6. The CDR3 sequence is 16 residues long. This CDR3 reads CASSPRDRGPGNTIYF. As DNA, the CDR3 is TGTGCCAGTAGTCCCCGGGACAGGGGACCTGGAAACACCATATATTTT.

The CDR3 is CASSVASADPAYEQYF. The CDR3 DNA reads TGTGCCAGCAGCGTAGCGTCGGCGGATCCCGCCTACGAGCAGTACTTC. The chain employs TRBV9 and TRBJ2-7; D gene unclear. The CDR3 is made up of 16 amino acids. The germline V gene encodes CDR1 SGDLS and CDR2 YYNGEE. V gave up 0 bases and J gave up 2 bases, with 15 bases separating them. Variable domain in full (rest from reference TRBV9 and TRBJ2-7): DSGVTQTPKHLITATGQRVTLRCSPRSGDLSVYWYQQSLDQGLQFLIQYYNGEERAKGNILERFSAQQFPDLHSELNLSSLELGDSALYFCASSVASADPAYEQYFGPGTRLTVT.

The rearrangement uses TRBV7-3 and TRBJ1-5, with TRBD1 as a possible D gene (5 bases). The V and J ends lost 1 base and 9 bases respectively, with 10 bases between them. This CDR3 is 13 amino acids long. Germline V CDR1 and CDR2: SGHTA, FQGTGA. CDR3 region: CASSLKDGGPQHF. In nucleotides, the CDR3 is TGTGCCAGCAGCTTAAAAGACGGGGGGCCCCAGCATTTT.

Details on this clone: The sample carries other DNA sequences with the same CDR3. The chain combines TRBV7-2 with TRBJ2-7, with D tentatively TRBD1 or TRBD2 (5 bases each). Between the trimmed V and J ends, which lost 1 base and 3 bases, there was a span of 10 bases. Germline CDR1 and CDR2: SGHTA and FQGNSA. This CDR3 has 14 residues. The CDR3 DNA sequence: TGTGCCAGCAGCTTAGGGGGGACGGTCTACGAGCAGTACTTC. Residues: CASSLGGTVYEQYF.

In this sample, this clone turned up once. For the CDR3, the DNA is TGTGCCAGCAGCATAGCCGGGACAGGGGCCGGGGAGCTGTTTTTT. Protein: CASSIAGTGAGELFF. V usage is TRBV11-2 and J usage is TRBJ2-2; 10 positions match TRBD1. Germline-derived CDR1 and CDR2 are SGHAT and FQNNGV. The CDR3 contains 15 residues. After removal of 5 bases from V and 6 bases from J, the junction contained 6 bases not matched to a gene.

This clone is a singleton in its sample. This chain joins TRBV7-2 and TRBJ1-2, with 8 positions matching TRBD1. The ends lost 2 bases at V and 7 bases at J; junction bases unmatched: 6. CDR1 is SGHTA and CDR2 is FQGNSA in the germline V gene. CDR3 length: 14 residues. The CDR3 is CASSLSRGRGGYTF. The CDR3 DNA is TGTGCCAGCAGCTTAAGCAGGGGGCGCGGTGGCTACACCTTC.

This chain links TRBV28 with TRBJ1-2; TRBD1 aligns across 7 bases. The junction had 8 bases not matched to a gene; V was cut back by 4 bases and J by 6 bases. The CDR3 covers 14 residues. CDR1 and CDR2 from the germline V gene are MDHEN and SYDVKM. CDR3 nucleotides: TGTGCCAGCAGTTCCCCCGGGACAGTAGATGGCTACACCTTC. Its protein is CASSSPGTVDGYTF.

V gene TRBV28 combines with J gene TRBJ2-7; 7 bases map to TRBD1. Losses at the gene ends were 8 bases for V and 7 bases for J; bases not matched to a gene: 11. Germline V CDR1 and CDR2: MDHEN, SYDVKM. The CDR3 runs to 13 residues. The CDR3: CASEGGTTREQYF. The DNA of the CDR3 is TGTGCCAGCGAAGGGGGCACCACCCGTGAGCAGTACTTC.

The rearrangement uses TRBV19 and TRBJ1-5; D unclear. There are 13 residues in the CDR3. The germline V gene encodes CDR1 LNHDA and CDR2 SQIVND (reference sequence). V was shortened by 7 bases and J by 2 bases, with 9 bases between the two germline ends. CDR3 loop: CASKSGGNQPQHF. The DNA for the CDR3 is TGTGCCAGTAAGTCGGGAGGCAATCAGCCCCAGCATTTT.

For the CDR3, the DNA is TGTGCCAGCAGCTCCGCCCCGGGGGAGCAGTACTTC. Its protein product is CASSSAPGEQYF. V gene TRBV7-6 combines with J gene TRBJ2-7; possibly TRBD2 for D (5 bases). The CDR3 loop spans 12 amino acids. Germline V CDR1 and CDR2: SGHVS, FNYEAQ. V was cut by 4 bases and J by 7 bases, with 11 bases left in between.

The chain couples TRBV10-3 to TRBJ2-2; 13 nucleotides align to TRBD2. The CDR3 has 17 amino acids. Germline trimming cut 7 bases from V and 6 bases from J; bases unmatched to any gene: 11. The germline CDR1 and CDR2 sequences are ENHRY and SYGVKD. This CDR3 reads CAITERTSGSRAGELFF. The DNA of the CDR3 is TGTGCCATCACCGAAAGGACTAGCGGGAGTAGGGCCGGGGAGCTGTTTTTT.

V usage is TRBV28 and J usage is TRBJ2-1; D is perhaps TRBD1 (5 bases). V was clipped by 8 bases and J by 3 bases, with 11 bases between them. The germline gives CDR1 MDHEN, CDR2 SYDVKM. The CDR3 is made up of 13 amino acids. The CDR3, as DNA: TGTGCCAGCTCCCAGGGCGACTACAATGAGCAGTTCTTC. This codes for CASSQGDYNEQFF.

The chain carries TRBV29-1 and TRBJ1-1; the D is unclear. This CDR3 spans 12 amino acids. V was clipped by 4 bases and J by 5 bases, with 11 bases between them. Germline V gives CDR1 SQVTM, CDR2 ANQGSEA. The CDR3 here is CSVGGQGTEAFF. For the CDR3, the DNA is TGCAGCGTTGGGGGTCAAGGGACTGAAGCTTTCTTT. The full variable domain, its missing parts supplied by reference TRBV29-1 and TRBJ1-1, is SAVISQKPSRDICQRGTSLTIQCQVDSQVTMMFWYRQQPGQSLTLIATANQGSEATYESGFVIDKFPISRPNLTFSTLTVSNMSPEDSSIYLCSVGGQGTEAFFGQGTRLTVV.

The table lists this clone with a count of one. The sample carries other DNA sequences with the same CDR3. This chain links TRBV10-1 with TRBJ1-1; 7 bases map to TRBD1. The CDR3 is 13 amino acids. Losses at the gene ends were 8 bases for V and 1 base for J; bases not matched to a gene: 4. Germline CDR1 reads WNHNN; CDR2 reads SYGVQD (reference sequence). In DNA form, the CDR3 reads TGCGCCAGCTCAGGGGGGGCGAACACTGAAGCTTTCTTT. The encoded protein is CASSGGANTEAFF.

This sequence joins TRBV5-1 and TRBJ2-1, with D uncertain. The germline V gene encodes CDR1 SGHRS and CDR2 YFSETQ. This CDR3 is built from 12 residues. V was shortened by 0 bases and J by 5 bases, with 3 bases between the two germline ends. The CDR3 DNA is TGCGCCAGCAGCTTGGTAAACAATGAGCAGTTCTTC. Its translation: CASSLVNNEQFF.